One T cell receptor (beta chain) is described in this entry. The sample belongs to a study of shared clonotypes between healthy human individuals. Sequencing was performed with immunoSEQ multiplex PCR; in TCRdb, only in-frame clones are kept and a portion is missing. There are around 2.3 million clones in the sample; almost 96% occur only once, and less than 0.15% lies in the top ten. Trimming stripped 2 bases from V and 0 bases from J, with 8 bases between. In germline, CDR1 is MNHEY, CDR2 SVGAGI. The CDR3 length is 15 residues. Sequencing was done on a sample of naive CD4+ T cells sorted from blood. Indicated subset: CD45RA+ positively selected. The chain is built from TRBV6-5 and TRBJ1-3; no firm D call. This clonotype was obtained from a man in his late teens or twenties in good health. The CDR3 DNA is TGTGCCAGCAGTTACGGACCTACCTCTGGAAACACCATATATTTT. Encoded protein: CASSYGPTSGNTIYF.